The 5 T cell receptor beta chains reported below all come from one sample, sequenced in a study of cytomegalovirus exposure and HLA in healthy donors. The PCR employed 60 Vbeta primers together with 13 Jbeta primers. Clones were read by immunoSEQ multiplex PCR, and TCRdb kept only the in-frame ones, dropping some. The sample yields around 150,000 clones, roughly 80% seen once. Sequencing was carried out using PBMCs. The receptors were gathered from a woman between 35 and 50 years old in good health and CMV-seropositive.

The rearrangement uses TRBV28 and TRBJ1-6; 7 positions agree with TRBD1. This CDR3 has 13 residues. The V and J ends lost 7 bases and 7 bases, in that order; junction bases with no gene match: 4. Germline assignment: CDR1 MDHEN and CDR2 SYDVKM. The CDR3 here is CASIRDRNSPLHF. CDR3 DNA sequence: TGTGCCAGCATACGGGACAGAAATTCACCCCTCCACTTT. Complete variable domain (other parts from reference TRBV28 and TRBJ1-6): DVKVTQSSRYLVKRTGEKVFLECVQDMDHENMFWYRQDPGLGLRLIYFSYDVKMKEKGDIPEGYSVSREKKERFSLILESASTNQTSMYLCASIRDRNSPLHFGNGTRLTVT.

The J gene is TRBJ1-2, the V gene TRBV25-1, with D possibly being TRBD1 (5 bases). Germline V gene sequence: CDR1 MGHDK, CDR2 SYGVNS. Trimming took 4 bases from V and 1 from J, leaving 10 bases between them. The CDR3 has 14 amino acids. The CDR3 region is CASSAGGSNYGYTF. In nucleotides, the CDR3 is TGTGCCAGCAGTGCGGGGGGTAGTAACTATGGCTACACCTTC.

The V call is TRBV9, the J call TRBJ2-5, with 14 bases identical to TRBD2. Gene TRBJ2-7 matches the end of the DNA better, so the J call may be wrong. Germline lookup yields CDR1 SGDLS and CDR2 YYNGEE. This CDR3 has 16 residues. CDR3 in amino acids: CASSTGTSGGFYEQYF. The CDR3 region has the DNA TGTGCCAGCAGCACCGGGACTAGCGGGGGATTCTACGAGCAGTACTTC.

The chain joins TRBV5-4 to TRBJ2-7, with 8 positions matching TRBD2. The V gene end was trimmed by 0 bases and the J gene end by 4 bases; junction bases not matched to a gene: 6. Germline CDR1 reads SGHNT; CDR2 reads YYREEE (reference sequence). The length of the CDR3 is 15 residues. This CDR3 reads CASSLAAGLGYEQYF. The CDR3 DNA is TGTGCCAGCAGCTTGGCCGCGGGACTAGGTTACGAGCAGTACTTC.

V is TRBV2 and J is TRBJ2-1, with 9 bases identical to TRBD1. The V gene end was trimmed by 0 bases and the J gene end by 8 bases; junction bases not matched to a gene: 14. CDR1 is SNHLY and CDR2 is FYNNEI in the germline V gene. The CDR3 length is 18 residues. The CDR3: CASSEAGAFRDRVYEQFF. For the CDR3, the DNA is TGTGCCAGCAGTGAAGCGGGGGCTTTCCGGGACAGGGTTTATGAGCAGTTCTTC.